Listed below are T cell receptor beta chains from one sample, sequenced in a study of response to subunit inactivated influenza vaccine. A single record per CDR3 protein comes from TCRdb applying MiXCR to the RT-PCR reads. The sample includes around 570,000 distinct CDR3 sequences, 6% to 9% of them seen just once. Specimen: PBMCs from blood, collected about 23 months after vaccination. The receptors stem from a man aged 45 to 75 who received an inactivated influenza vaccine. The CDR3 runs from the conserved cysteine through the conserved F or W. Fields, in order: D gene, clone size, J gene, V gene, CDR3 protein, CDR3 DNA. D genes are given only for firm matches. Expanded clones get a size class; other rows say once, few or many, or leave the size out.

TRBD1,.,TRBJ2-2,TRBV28,CASRKLDRVSTGELFF,TGTGCCAGCAGGAAATTAGACAGGGTGTCTACCGGGGAGCTGTTTTTT
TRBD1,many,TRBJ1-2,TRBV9,CASSVTWDSAIGYTF,TGTGCCAGCAGCGTAACGTGGGACAGCGCTATCGGCTACACCTTC
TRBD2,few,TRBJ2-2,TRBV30,CAWSVRVTSGTGELFF,TGTGCCTGGAGTGTACGGGTGACTAGCGGCACCGGGGAGCTGTTTTTT
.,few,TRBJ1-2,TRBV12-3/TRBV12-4,CASIGRYGYTF,TGTGCCAGCATAGGGCGCTATGGCTACACCTTC
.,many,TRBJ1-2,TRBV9,CASSPRPIRDAGYGYTF,TGTGCCAGCAGCCCCCGACCGATACGGGACGCGGGCTATGGCTACACCTTC
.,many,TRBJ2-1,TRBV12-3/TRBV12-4,CASSLLGRVNEQFF,TGTGCCAGCAGTTTATTGGGTAGGGTGAATGAGCAGTTCTTC
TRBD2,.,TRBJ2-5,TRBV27,CASSSLLAGVVETQYF,TGTGCCAGCAGTTCTTTACTAGCGGGAGTGGTTGAGACCCAGTACTTC
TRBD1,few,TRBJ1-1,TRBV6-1,CASNLPGTDEAFF,TGTGCCAGCAACCTCCCTGGGACAGATGAAGCTTTCTTT
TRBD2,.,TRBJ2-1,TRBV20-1,CSARDFQRGNNEQFF,TGCAGTGCTAGAGATTTTCAGCGGGGAAACAATGAGCAGTTCTTC
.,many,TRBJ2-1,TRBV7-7,CASSLDYGNEQFF,TGTGCCAGCAGCTTAGATTACGGAAATGAGCAGTTCTTC
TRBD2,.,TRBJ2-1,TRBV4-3,CATSKGGRGDNEQFF,TGCGCCACTTCAAAGGGCGGGAGGGGAGACAATGAGCAGTTCTTC
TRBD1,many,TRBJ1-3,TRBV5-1,CASSLTGTGVGNTIYF,TGCGCCAGCAGCTTAACCGGGACAGGGGTCGGAAACACCATATATTTT
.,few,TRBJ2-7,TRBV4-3,CASSQDPRSGEQYF,TGCGCCAGCAGCCAAGATCCTAGGTCGGGAGAGCAGTACTTC
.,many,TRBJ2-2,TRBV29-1,CSVGGGGGTGELFF,TGCAGCGTGGGAGGGGGCGGTGGCACCGGGGAGCTGTTTTTT
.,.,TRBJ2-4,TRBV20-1,CSALGFGNIQYF,TGCAGTGCCCTAGGGTTTGGCAACATTCAGTACTTC
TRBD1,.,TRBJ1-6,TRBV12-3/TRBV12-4,CASRTGQWNSPLHF,TGTGCCAGCAGAACGGGACAGTGGAATTCACCCCTCCACTTT
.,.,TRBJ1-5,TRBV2,CASSEGQISNQPQHF,TGTGCCAGCAGTGAAGGGCAGATTAGCAATCAGCCCCAGCATTTT
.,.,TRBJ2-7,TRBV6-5,CASSYSQGSEQYF,TGTGCCAGCAGTTATAGTCAGGGAAGCGAGCAGTACTTC
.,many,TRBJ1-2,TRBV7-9,CASSEGDGYTF,TGTGCCAGCAGCGAGGGGGATGGCTACACCTTC
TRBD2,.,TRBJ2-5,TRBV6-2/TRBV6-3,CASTRLAGETQYF,TGTGCCAGCACCCGACTAGCGGGAGAGACCCAGTACTTC
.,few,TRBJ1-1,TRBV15,CATSRGATENTEAFF,TGTGCCACCAGCAGAGGTGCGACGGAGAACACTGAAGCTTTCTTT
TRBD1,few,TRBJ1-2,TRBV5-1,CASSPGTDIFYGYTF,TGCGCCAGCAGCCCCGGGACAGACATCTTCTATGGCTACACCTTC
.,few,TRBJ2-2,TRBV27,CASKQGLNTGELFF,TGTGCCAGCAAACAGGGATTGAACACCGGGGAGCTGTTTTTT
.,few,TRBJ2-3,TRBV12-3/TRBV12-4,CASSLEGLGSTDTQYF,TGTGCCAGCAGTTTAGAAGGGCTGGGGAGCACAGATACGCAGTATTTT
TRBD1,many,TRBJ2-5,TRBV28,CASTGQGRENF,TGTGCCAGTACCGGACAGGGCAGGGAAAACTTC
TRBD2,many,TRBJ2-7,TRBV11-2,CASSLGLAGLYEQYF,TGTGCCAGCAGCTTAGGACTAGCGGGCCTTTACGAGCAGTACTTC
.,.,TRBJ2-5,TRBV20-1,CSAREPGAGGTQYF,TGCAGTGCTAGAGAGCCAGGGGCTGGGGGGACCCAGTACTTC
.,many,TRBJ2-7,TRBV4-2,CASSQDLGSSFSYEQYF,TGTGCCAGCAGCCAAGATCTGGGATCATCTTTCTCCTACGAGCAGTACTTC
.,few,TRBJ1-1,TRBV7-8,CASSLGLAMNTEAFF,TGTGCCAGCAGCTTAGGGCTGGCGATGAACACTGAAGCTTTCTTT
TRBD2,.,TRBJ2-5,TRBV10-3,CAISEGREQTQYF,TGTGCCATCAGTGAAGGGCGGGAGCAGACCCAGTACTTC
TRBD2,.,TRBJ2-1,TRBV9,CASSSSGSGHNEQFF,TGTGCCAGCAGCTCCAGCGGGAGTGGCCACAATGAGCAGTTCTTC
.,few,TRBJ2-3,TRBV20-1,CSARGGGAGDTQYF,TGCAGTGCTAGAGGCGGCGGGGCCGGGGATACGCAGTATTTT
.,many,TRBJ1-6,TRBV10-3,CAISVGQGNSPLHF,TGTGCCATCAGTGTCGGGCAGGGAAATTCACCCCTCCACTTT
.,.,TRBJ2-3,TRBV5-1,CASSGTGTRTDTQYF,TGCGCCAGCAGCGGAACCGGGACCCGCACAGATACGCAGTATTTT
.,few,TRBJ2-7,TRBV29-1,CSVETGFGEQYF,TGCAGCGTTGAAACGGGTTTCGGGGAGCAGTACTTC
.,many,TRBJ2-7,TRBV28,CASSTPRVYEQYF,TGTGCCAGCAGCACACCGAGGGTCTACGAGCAGTACTTC
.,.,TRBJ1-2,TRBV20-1,CSARAPAGPQYSYGYTF,TGCAGTGCTAGAGCCCCGGCAGGGCCCCAGTACTCGTATGGCTACACCTTC
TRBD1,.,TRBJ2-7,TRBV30,CAWSARDRSYEQYF,TGTGCCTGGAGTGCCCGGGACAGGTCCTACGAGCAGTACTTC
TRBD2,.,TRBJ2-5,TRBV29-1,CSVGTSGFETQYF,TGCAGCGTGGGGACTAGCGGGTTTGAGACCCAGTACTTC
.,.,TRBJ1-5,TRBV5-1,CASSPSGENHQPQHF,TGCGCCAGCAGCCCATCAGGGGAAAATCATCAGCCCCAGCATTTT
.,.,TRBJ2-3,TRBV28,CASSLSGPDTDTQYF,TGTGCCAGCAGTTTATCTGGCCCGGACACAGATACGCAGTATTTT
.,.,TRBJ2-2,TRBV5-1,CASSLLGDGELFF,TGCGCCAGCAGCTTGTTGGGAGACGGGGAGCTGTTTTTT
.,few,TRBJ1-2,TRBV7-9,CASSFATDGYTF,TGTGCCAGCAGCTTCGCTACAGATGGCTACACCTTC
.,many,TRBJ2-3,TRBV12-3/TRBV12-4,CASSFGGGEADTQYF,TGTGCCAGCAGTTTCGGTGGGGGCGAGGCAGATACGCAGTATTTT
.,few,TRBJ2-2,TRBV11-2,CASSPSPAGELFF,TGTGCCAGCAGCCCCTCCCCCGCCGGGGAGCTGTTTTTT